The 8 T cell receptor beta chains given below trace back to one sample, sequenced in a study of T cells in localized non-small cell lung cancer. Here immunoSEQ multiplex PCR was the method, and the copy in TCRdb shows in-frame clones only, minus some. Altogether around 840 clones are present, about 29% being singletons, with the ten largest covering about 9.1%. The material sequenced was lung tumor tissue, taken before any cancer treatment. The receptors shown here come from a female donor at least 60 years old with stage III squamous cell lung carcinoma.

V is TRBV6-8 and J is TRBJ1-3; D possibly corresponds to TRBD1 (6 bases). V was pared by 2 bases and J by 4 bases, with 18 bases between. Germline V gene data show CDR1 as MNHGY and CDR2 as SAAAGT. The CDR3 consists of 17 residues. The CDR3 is CASSYRALGGLGNTIYF. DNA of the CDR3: TGTGCCAGCAGTTACAGAGCCTTGGGGGGCCTGGGAAACACCATATATTTT.

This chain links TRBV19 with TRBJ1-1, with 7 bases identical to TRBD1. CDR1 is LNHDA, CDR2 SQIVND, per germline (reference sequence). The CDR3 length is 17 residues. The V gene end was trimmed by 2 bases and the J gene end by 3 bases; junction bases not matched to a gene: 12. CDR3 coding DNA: TGTGCCAGTAGTATAAGGACAGGATTCGAGAAGGACACTGAAGCTTTCTTT. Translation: CASSIRTGFEKDTEAFF.

This CDR3 reads CASGTGTAGNTIYF. DNA of the CDR3: TGTGCTAGTGGTACCGGGACAGCTGGAAACACCATATATTTT. The rearrangement uses TRBV12-5 and TRBJ1-3; 7 positions match TRBD1. Germline V CDR1 and CDR2: LGHNT, FRNRAP. The CDR3 consists of 14 residues. V was clipped by 5 bases and J by 2 bases; unmatched bases: 3.

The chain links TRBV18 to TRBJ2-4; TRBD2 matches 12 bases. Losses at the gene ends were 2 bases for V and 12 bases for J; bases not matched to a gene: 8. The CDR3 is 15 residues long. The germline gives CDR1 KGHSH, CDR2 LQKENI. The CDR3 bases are TGTGCCAGCTCACCAAGTCCTAGCGGGAGGGATTCTCAGTACTTC. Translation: CASSPSPSGRDSQYF.

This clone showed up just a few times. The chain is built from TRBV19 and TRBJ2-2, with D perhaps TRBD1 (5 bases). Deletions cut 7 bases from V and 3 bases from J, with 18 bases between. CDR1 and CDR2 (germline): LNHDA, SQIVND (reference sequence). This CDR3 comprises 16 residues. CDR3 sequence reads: CASTSLWGPHTGELFF. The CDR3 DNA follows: TGTGCCAGTACTTCACTTTGGGGCCCCCACACCGGGGAGCTGTTTTTT.

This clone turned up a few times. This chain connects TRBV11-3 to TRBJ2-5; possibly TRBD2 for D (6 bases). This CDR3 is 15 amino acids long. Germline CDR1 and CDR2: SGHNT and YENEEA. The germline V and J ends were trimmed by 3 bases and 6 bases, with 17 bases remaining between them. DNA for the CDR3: TGTGCCAGCAGCTTGATCGGGAGCAGAACACAGACCCAGTACTTC. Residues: CASSLIGSRTQTQYF.

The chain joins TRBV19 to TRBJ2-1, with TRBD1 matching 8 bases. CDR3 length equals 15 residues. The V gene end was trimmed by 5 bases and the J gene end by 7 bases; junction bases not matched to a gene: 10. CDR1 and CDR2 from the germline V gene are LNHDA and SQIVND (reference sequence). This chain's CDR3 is CASSPSGTGNNEQFF. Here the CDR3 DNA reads TGTGCCAGTAGTCCGTCCGGGACAGGAAATAATGAGCAGTTCTTC.

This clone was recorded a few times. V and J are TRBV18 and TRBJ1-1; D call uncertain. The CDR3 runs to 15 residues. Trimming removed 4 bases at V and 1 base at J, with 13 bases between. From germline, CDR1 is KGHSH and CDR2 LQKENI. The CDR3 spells CASSLTSEGNTEAFF. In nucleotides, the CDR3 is TGTGCCAGCTCACTCACATCGGAGGGGAACACTGAAGCTTTCTTT. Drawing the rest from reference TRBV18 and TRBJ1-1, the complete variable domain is NAGVMQNPRHLVRRRGQEARLRCSPMKGHSHVYWYRQLPEEGLKFMVYLQKENIIDESGMPKERFSAEFPKEGPSILRIQQVVRGDSAAYFCASSLTSEGNTEAFFGQGTRLTVV.